The 29 T cell receptor beta chains given below trace back to one sample, sequenced in a study of CXCR3-negative and CXCR3-positive naive CD8 T cells. All TRB cDNA libraries came from 5' RACE performed with UMI labels. Reanalyzing the 5' RACE reads, TCRdb keeps one entry per CDR3 protein, without DNA. Reported are 75,000 or so distinct CDR3 sequences; the ten largest clones contain roughly 1.4%. The specimen was naive CXCR3- CD8+ T cells from blood. The sample's subset: CD45RO-CCR7+CD27+CD95- naive CD8+ T cells lacking CXCR3 (TNR3-). Source of these receptors: a human donor in good health. Some clones in this sample may be carry-over from other donors' samples.

This chain links TRBV10-3 with TRBJ2-1; with no DNA, the TCRdb D assignment of TRBD2 cannot be verified. Germline V CDR1 and CDR2: ENHRY, SYGVKD. This CDR3 has 12 residues. CDR3 loop: CAIRDLADEQFF.

The chain has TRBV7-9 and TRBJ1-1; TCRdb names TRBD1, which stays unverified in the absence of DNA. The CDR3 spans 14 residues. Germline loops: CDR1 SEHNR, CDR2 FQNEAQ (reference sequence). CDR3 residues: CASAGGTGGTEAFF.

This chain connects TRBV9 to TRBJ2-1; the D gene TCRdb calls, TRBD2, cannot be checked with no DNA. Germline V gene lookup returns CDR1 SGDLS and CDR2 YYNGEE. The CDR3 loop spans 17 amino acids. The CDR3: CASSSTVVTSGSNEQFF.

The chain employs TRBV12-3 or TRBV12-4 and TRBJ1-6. The CDR3 consists of 15 residues. The CDR3 spells CASSLSSHPYTPLHF.

The V gene is TRBV6-2 or TRBV6-3, the J gene TRBJ2-7. Germline V gene lookup returns CDR1 MNHEY and CDR2 SVGEGT. This CDR3 comprises 14 residues. CDR3: CASSYVQSSYEQYF.

The rearrangement joins TRBV6-5 to TRBJ2-5; TCRdb names TRBD1, which stays unverified in the absence of DNA. Germline CDR1 is MNHEY and CDR2 is SVGAGI. CDR3 length equals 13 residues. CDR3 in amino acids: CASMLTGRETQYF.

The chain is built from TRBV20-1 and TRBJ2-7; without DNA, the TCRdb call of TRBD2 cannot be checked. This CDR3 has 14 amino acids. Germline values: CDR1 DFQATT, CDR2 SNEGSKA (reference sequence). CDR3 amino acids: CSAKNGGGIDEQYF.

The V gene is TRBV21-1, the J gene TRBJ2-6; without DNA, the TCRdb call of TRBD1 cannot be checked. TRBV21-1 corresponds to a pseudogene. This CDR3 is built from 20 residues. The CDR3 sequence: CASSALTDREGSSGANVLTF.

The V gene is TRBV28, the J gene TRBJ2-1. This CDR3 comprises 14 residues. CDR1 is MDHEN and CDR2 is SYDVKM in the germline V gene. The CDR3 region is CASSFLTSPHEQFF.

The gene calls are TRBV11-3 and TRBJ2-7; TCRdb's D call, TRBD2, is unchecked because there is no DNA. The CDR3 length is 15 residues. The germline CDR1 and CDR2 sequences are SGHNT and YENEEA. CDR3 sequence reads: CASSLGRGSSYEQYF.

This chain uses TRBV28 with TRBJ2-7; there is no DNA to check the TCRdb D call of TRBD1. The CDR3 runs 13 residues. The germline V gene encodes CDR1 MDHEN and CDR2 SYDVKM. CDR3 sequence: CASRRTGEYEQYF.

This chain links TRBV4-2 with TRBJ2-1; absent DNA, TCRdb's TRBD2 call cannot be checked. Germline V CDR1 and CDR2: LGHNA, YNFKEQ. The CDR3 is 17 amino acids. CDR3 residues: CASSQDFLAPTSNEQFF.

V and J are TRBV6-5 and TRBJ2-4; TCRdb picks TRBD2, but there is no DNA to check that call. CDR3 length: 15 residues. Germline V lookup: CDR1 MNHEY, CDR2 SVGAGI. The CDR3 sequence: CASRTTSGRGTIQYF.

This chain uses TRBV29-1 with TRBJ2-7. Germline CDR1 reads SQVTM; CDR2 reads ANQGSEA. The CDR3 has 14 amino acids. The CDR3 sequence: CSVIYVAGIYEQYF.

The chain links TRBV7-9 to TRBJ1-1. Germline CDR1 and CDR2: SEHNR and FQNEAQ (reference sequence). CDR3 size: 13 residues. The CDR3: CASSLLPDFEAFF.

This chain links TRBV29-1 with TRBJ1-2. This CDR3 is built from 13 residues. Germline V gene lookup returns CDR1 SQVTM and CDR2 ANQGSEA. The CDR3 reads CSVVRKGSYGYTF. The full variable domain, with the rest looked up from reference TRBV29-1 and TRBJ1-2, is SAVISQKPSRDICQRGTSLTIQCQVDSQVTMMFWYRQQPGQSLTLIATANQGSEATYESGFVIDKFPISRPNLTFSTLTVSNMSPEDSSIYLCSVVRKGSYGYTFGSGTRLTVV.

The rearrangement joins TRBV29-1 to TRBJ1-1. CDR1 and CDR2 from the germline V gene are SQVTM and ANQGSEA. The CDR3 is 11 residues long. CDR3 residues: CSVEAGTEAFF.

This rearrangement joins TRBV7-9 to TRBJ2-7; as DNA is missing, the TRBD1 call by TCRdb cannot be tested. The CDR3 covers 15 residues. Looked up from germline, CDR1 is SEHNR and CDR2 is FQNEAQ (reference sequence). The CDR3 loop reads CASSSSGTDFYEQYF.

This chain links TRBV6-2 or TRBV6-3 with TRBJ2-1; TCRdb proposes TRBD1, but this gene call is untestable without DNA. Germline CDR1 is MNHEY and CDR2 is SVGEGT. The CDR3 runs 15 residues. CDR3 amino acids: CASSLPGEGAEEQFF.

The J gene is TRBJ2-1, the V gene TRBV9; the D gene TCRdb calls, TRBD2, cannot be checked with no DNA. The germline V gene encodes CDR1 SGDLS and CDR2 YYNGEE. This CDR3 is built from 17 residues. Here the CDR3 reads CASSVDGSGGAADEQFF.

Its frequency marks this clonotype as medium-sized. The chain employs TRBV18 and TRBJ2-7; without DNA, the TCRdb call of TRBD1 cannot be checked. Looked up from germline, CDR1 is KGHSH and CDR2 is LQKENI. There are 15 residues in the CDR3. CDR3 sequence: CASSPLTELPYEQYF. Full variable domain (missing parts from reference TRBV18 and TRBJ2-7): NAGVMQNPRHLVRRRGQEARLRCSPMKGHSHVYWYRQLPEEGLKFMVYLQKENIIDESGMPKERFSAEFPKEGPSILRIQQVVRGDSAAYFCASSPLTELPYEQYFGPGTRLTVT.

This CDR3 is CSARDRLTSGFNEQFF. The rearrangement links TRBV20-1 to TRBJ2-1; TCRdb lists TRBD2, though no DNA is available to test this call. The CDR3 totals 16 residues. Per the germline V gene, CDR1 is DFQATT and CDR2 is SNEGSKA (reference sequence).

The chain uses TRBV29-1 and TRBJ2-7; TCRdb gives TRBD1 as the D gene, but with no DNA this cannot be confirmed. Germline V gene sequence: CDR1 SQVTM, CDR2 ANQGSEA. CDR3 size: 15 residues. The CDR3 sequence is CSVEFRDRPSYEQYF.

The chain joins TRBV7-9 to TRBJ2-3; TCRdb gives TRBD1 as the D gene, but with no DNA this cannot be confirmed. This CDR3 is built from 14 residues. Germline V gene data show CDR1 as SEHNR and CDR2 as FQNEAQ (reference sequence). CDR3: CASSPGKAADTQYF.

V is TRBV12-3 or TRBV12-4 and J is TRBJ2-3. This CDR3 region has 14 residues. The CDR3 loop is CASSLIDPTDTQYF.

The V call is TRBV7-6, the J call TRBJ2-7; TCRdb reports TRBD1, a call that lacks DNA to check it against. The CDR3 runs to 15 residues. Germline V gene sequence: CDR1 SGHVS, CDR2 FNYEAQ. The CDR3 region is CASSLGEGTAYEQYF.

The rearrangement joins TRBV6-2 or TRBV6-3 to TRBJ2-1. This CDR3 spans 14 amino acids. Per the germline V gene, CDR1 is MNHEY and CDR2 is SVGEGT. CDR3 region: CASSLGGPYNEQFF.

V gene TRBV20-1 combines with J gene TRBJ2-4; lacking DNA, the TRBD1 call made by TCRdb goes unchecked. The CDR3 has 14 amino acids. From germline, CDR1 is DFQATT and CDR2 SNEGSKA (reference sequence). The CDR3 sequence is CSARDPTGENIQYF.

The chain couples TRBV29-1 to TRBJ2-5; TCRdb's assignment of TRBD1 cannot be checked, as there is no DNA. The CDR3 runs 12 residues. CDR1 and CDR2 (germline): SQVTM, ANQGSEA. The CDR3 sequence is CSVEIGGGLSDF.